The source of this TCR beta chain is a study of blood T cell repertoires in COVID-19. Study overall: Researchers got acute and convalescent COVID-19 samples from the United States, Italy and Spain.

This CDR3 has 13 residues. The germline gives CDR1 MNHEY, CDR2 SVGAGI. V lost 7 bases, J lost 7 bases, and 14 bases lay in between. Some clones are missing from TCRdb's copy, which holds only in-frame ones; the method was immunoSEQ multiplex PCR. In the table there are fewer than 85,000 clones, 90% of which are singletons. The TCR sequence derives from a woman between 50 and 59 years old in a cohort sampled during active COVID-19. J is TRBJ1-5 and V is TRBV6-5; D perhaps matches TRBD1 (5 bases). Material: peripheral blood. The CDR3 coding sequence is TGTGCCAGCAATACCGACCCAGGGCAGCCCCAGCATTTT. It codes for CASNTDPGQPQHF.